A single sample is the source of the 19 T cell receptor beta chains below, sequenced in a study of CD8 T cells in Susac syndrome. A quantity of about 0.45 to 1 ug RNA underwent reverse transcription using random hexamers. TCRdb re-called the immunoSEQ multiplex PCR reads with MiXCR, one entry per CDR3 protein. There are about 210,000 distinct CDR3 sequences in the sample; less than 95% occur only once, and 0.15% to 0.2% lies in the top ten. Material: CD4+ T cells from PBMCs. The receptors were gathered from a human donor with Susac syndrome.

The chain couples TRBV7-3 to TRBJ1-2; D call uncertain. CDR1 SGHTA and CDR2 FQGTGA come from the germline V gene. The CDR3 contains 11 residues. Trimming pared 8 bases from V and 0 bases from J, leaving 4 bases between. The CDR3 protein is CASETNYGYTF. The CDR3 nucleotides are TGTGCCAGCGAAACTAACTATGGCTACACCTTC.

The chain has TRBV4-2 and TRBJ2-1, with D perhaps given as TRBD1 or TRBD2 (6 bases each). The CDR3 length is 15 residues. V shed 4 bases and J shed 5 bases, with 15 bases lying between them. Per the germline V gene, CDR1 is LGHNA and CDR2 is YNFKEQ. CDR3 DNA: TGTGCCAGCAGCCTAGCCCCCGGGGGCCACAATGAGCAGTTCTTC. Amino acid sequence: CASSLAPGGHNEQFF.

The V call is TRBV20-1, the J call TRBJ2-5; the match to TRBD2 covers 14 bases. V trimming: 2 bases; J trimming: 5 bases; junction bases outside the gene matches: 4. The CDR3 extends over 15 amino acids. CDR1 and CDR2 from the germline V gene are DFQATT and SNEGSKA (reference sequence). Here the CDR3 DNA reads TGCAGTGCTAGAAGACTAGCGGGGGGGCGGGAGACCCAGTACTTC. Residues: CSARRLAGGRETQYF.

This chain joins TRBV7-2 and TRBJ2-1, with D unclear. V lost 4 bases and J lost 4, with 8 bases in between. The germline V gene has CDR1 SGHTA and CDR2 FQGNSA. The CDR3 contains 13 residues. The CDR3 loop is CASSSIMYNEQFF. The CDR3, as DNA: TGTGCCAGCAGCTCGATTATGTACAATGAGCAGTTCTTC.

This clonotype occurred once. The chain employs TRBV28 and TRBJ2-7, with D tentatively TRBD2 (6 bases). Deletions cut 4 bases from V and 5 bases from J, with 18 bases between. The CDR3 loop spans 15 amino acids. Germline loops: CDR1 MDHEN, CDR2 SYDVKM. CDR3 protein: CASSSPRGSLDEQYF. The CDR3, as DNA: TGTGCCAGCAGTTCCCCTCGGGGGAGTCTCGACGAGCAGTACTTC.

The gene calls are TRBV19 and TRBJ1-1; tentatively, D is TRBD1 (6 bases). CDR3 size: 13 residues. Germline V gene data show CDR1 as LNHDA and CDR2 as SQIVND (reference sequence). V dropped 4 bases and J dropped 7 bases, with 13 bases sitting between them. This CDR3 is CASSKGWDNEAFF. The DNA for the CDR3 is TGTGCCAGTAGTAAAGGATGGGACAATGAAGCTTTCTTT.

J is TRBJ2-7 and V is TRBV30; the D gene is possibly TRBD2 (7 bases). The germline V gene encodes CDR1 GTSNPN and CDR2 SVGIG (reference sequence). CDR3 size: 13 residues. V was cut by 7 bases and J by 0 bases, with 13 bases left in between. This chain's CDR3 is CASRRGPSYEQYF. The CDR3 DNA sequence: TGTGCCTCTAGGCGGGGGCCCTCCTACGAGCAGTACTTC.

The table lists this clonotype with a count of one. The chain employs TRBV27 and TRBJ1-2, with a tentative D call TRBD1 (5 bases). V was trimmed by 0 bases and J by 5 bases, leaving 10 bases between them. The CDR3 runs to 14 residues. Looked up from germline, CDR1 is MNHEY and CDR2 is SMNVEV (reference sequence). This CDR3 is CASSLSSGLYGYTF. The CDR3 DNA is TGTGCCAGCAGTTTATCGTCAGGGCTGTATGGCTACACCTTC.

The chain joins TRBV19 to TRBJ1-5; possible D gene TRBD1, 6 bases. Trimming took off 9 bases at V and 7 bases at J, with 22 bases between the two ends. This CDR3 has 15 amino acids. Germline lookup yields CDR1 LNHDA and CDR2 SQIVND (reference sequence). Here the CDR3 DNA reads TGTGCCAGCACCCCGGGGAGGGGGGCAGAACAGCCCCAGCATTTT. This encodes CASTPGRGAEQPQHF.

J is TRBJ2-7 and V is TRBV11-3, with 9 bases lining up with TRBD1. J was trimmed by 6 bases and V by 7 bases; bases with no gene match: 16. The CDR3 is made up of 16 amino acids. Germline V gene lookup returns CDR1 SGHNT and CDR2 YENEEA. DNA for the CDR3: TGTGCCAGCACCAACCGGGACAGGGCTAATCCGAGCGAGCAGTACTTC. The encoded protein is CASTNRDRANPSEQYF.

The gene calls are TRBV20-1 and TRBJ2-5; tentatively, D is TRBD1 or TRBD2 (6 bases each). The CDR3 runs to 13 residues. Germline V gene sequence: CDR1 DFQATT, CDR2 SNEGSKA (reference sequence). V was pared by 6 bases and J by 7 bases, with 18 bases between. The CDR3 nucleotides read TGCAGTGCCCGGAGGGGGGCCCTAGGGACCCAGTACTTC. Protein sequence: CSARRGALGTQYF.

The genes are TRBV30 and TRBJ1-6; a possible D gene is TRBD1 (6 bases). Trimming removed 3 bases from V and 15 bases from J, with 15 bases in between. The CDR3 consists of 12 residues. In germline, CDR1 is GTSNPN, CDR2 SVGIG (reference sequence). The DNA for the CDR3 is TGTGCCTGGAGCGCCGAGGGACAACTCCTCCACTTT. Translated: CAWSAEGQLLHF.

This chain connects TRBV28 to TRBJ2-7, with 8 bases lining up with TRBD2. Germline CDR1 reads MDHEN; CDR2 reads SYDVKM. V shed 2 bases, J shed 5 bases, and the junction held 11 bases outside the gene matches. The CDR3 covers 16 residues. The DNA of the CDR3 is TGTGCCAGCAGTTTAGAAAAGCGGGGGAGGTCGAACGAGCAGTACTTC. It is translated as CASSLEKRGRSNEQYF.

This sequence joins TRBV11-1 and TRBJ2-1, with D unresolved. Germline V gene lookup returns CDR1 SGHAT and CDR2 FQDESV (reference sequence). Deletions cut 5 bases from V and 4 bases from J, with 9 bases between. This CDR3 region has 13 residues. CDR3 sequence reads: CASSPDGYNEQFF. Here the CDR3 DNA reads TGTGCCAGCAGCCCCGACGGTTACAATGAGCAGTTCTTC.

This clonotype occurred once. The V and J genes are TRBV20-1 and TRBJ2-1; D remains unclear. The germline gives CDR1 DFQATT, CDR2 SNEGSKA (reference sequence). Trimming shortened V by 3 bases and J by 0 bases, and 15 bases separated the two germline ends. CDR3 length: 16 amino acids. The CDR3 DNA follows: TGCAGTGCTAGGGCCAATACAGTATTCTCCTACAATGAGCAGTTCTTC. Amino acid sequence: CSARANTVFSYNEQFF.

The count of this clonotype is one. The rearrangement joins TRBV9 to TRBJ1-2; TRBD1 agrees at 7 bases. From germline, CDR1 is SGDLS and CDR2 YYNGEE. V lost 4 bases and J lost 5; bases outside the gene matches: 8. This CDR3 has 14 amino acids. CDR3 amino acids: CASSPHGQVYGYTF. Written as DNA, the CDR3 is TGTGCCAGCAGCCCTCACGGACAGGTTTATGGCTACACCTTC.

V is TRBV4-1 and J is TRBJ1-2; a weak D match, TRBD1 (5 bases). CDR1 is MGHRA, CDR2 YSYEKL, per germline. This CDR3 is built from 13 residues. V lost 1 base, J lost 8 bases, and 11 bases lay in between. CDR3 nucleotide sequence: TGCGCCAGCAGCCAAGCTGACAGTGGCGGCTACACCTTC. This translates into CASSQADSGGYTF.

The V and J genes are TRBV27 and TRBJ1-2; tentatively, D is TRBD1 (5 bases). Trimming stripped 5 bases from V and 4 bases from J, with 17 bases between. This CDR3 is 15 amino acids long. The germline gives CDR1 MNHEY, CDR2 SMNVEV (reference sequence). CDR3 protein: CASSTLDRGAYGYTF. The CDR3 DNA reads TGTGCCAGCAGTACCCTAGACAGAGGGGCCTATGGCTACACCTTC.

This clonotype was picked up one time. The chain uses TRBV12-3 or TRBV12-4 and TRBJ2-1, with a weak D call TRBD2 (6 bases). Trimming took 3 bases from V and 6 from J, leaving 9 bases between them. The length of the CDR3 is 13 residues. CDR3 protein: CASSFLEGNEQFF. The CDR3 DNA sequence: TGTGCCAGCAGTTTTTTGGAGGGCAATGAGCAGTTCTTC.